These 28 T cell receptor beta chains came from one sample sequenced in a study of blood T cell repertoires in COVID-19. Data came from immunoSEQ multiplex PCR; TCRdb stores just in-frame clones and leaves some out. The profile shows some 220,000 clones, roughly 75% of them singletons. Material: peripheral blood. The receptor set was obtained from an older woman with acute or convalescent COVID-19.

This clone was seen a few times. The V call is TRBV10-2, the J call TRBJ2-4; the match to TRBD2 covers 11 bases. The CDR3 extends over 14 amino acids. V lost 2 bases, J lost 13 bases, and 7 bases stayed unmatched. The germline V gene has CDR1 WSHSY and CDR2 SAAADI. The CDR3 coding sequence is TGCGCCAGCAGTGAGACAGGGACTAGCGGAAAACAGTACTTC. Translation: CASSETGTSGKQYF.

J is TRBJ1-3 and V is TRBV7-2; TRBD1 matches 8 bases. The CDR3 has 14 amino acids. Germline-derived CDR1 and CDR2 are SGHTA and FQGNSA. Germline trimming cut 4 bases from V and 2 bases from J; bases unmatched to any gene: 1. CDR3 bases: TGTGCCAGCAGCTCGGACAGGGCTGGAAACACCATATATTTT. Translated, it gives CASSSDRAGNTIYF.

The chain uses TRBV30 and TRBJ1-5; D is perhaps TRBD1 (5 bases). V lost 0 bases, J lost 9 bases, and 18 bases lay in between. Per germline, CDR1 GTSNPN and CDR2 SVGIG (reference sequence). The CDR3 sequence is 15 residues long. The CDR3 DNA is TGTGCCTGGAGTGTACGTGGGCAGGGAATCGCGCCCCAGCATTTT. Protein sequence: CAWSVRGQGIAPQHF. The complete variable domain, with remaining parts taken from reference TRBV30 and TRBJ1-5, reads SQTIHQWPATLVQPVGSPLSLECTVEGTSNPNLYWYRQAAGRGLQLLFYSVGIGQISSEVPQNLSASRPQDRQFILSSKKLLLSDSGFYLCAWSVRGQGIAPQHFGDGTRLSIL.

The chain is built from TRBV19 and TRBJ2-4, with 7 positions matching TRBD1. The CDR3 consists of 17 residues. Germline V CDR1 and CDR2: LNHDA, SQIVND (reference sequence). The J segment lost 4 bases and the V segment lost 7 bases, leaving 16 bases of the junction unmatched. The CDR3 protein is CASTQSNLRQGKNIQYF. DNA of the CDR3: TGTGCCAGTACACAATCCAATCTTAGACAGGGTAAAAACATTCAGTACTTC.

The genes are TRBV5-1 and TRBJ2-1; 9 bases agree with TRBD2. V was pared by 1 base and J by 9 bases, with 8 bases of the junction left unmatched. The CDR3 is 15 amino acids. Germline lookup yields CDR1 SGHRS and CDR2 YFSETQ. The CDR3 DNA sequence: TGCGCCAGCAGCTTGATCGCGGGGGGGTCTGGTGAGCAGTTCTTC. Translation gives CASSLIAGGSGEQFF.

This clone was recorded once. V gene TRBV9 combines with J gene TRBJ1-4; D uncertain. V shed 0 bases and J shed 7 bases, with 16 bases lying between them. The CDR3 spans 16 residues. Germline CDR1 and CDR2: SGDLS and YYNGEE. CDR3 sequence: CASSVGDLSSGEKLFF. The CDR3 DNA reads TGTGCCAGCAGCGTAGGTGACCTCTCGAGCGGTGAAAAACTGTTTTTT.

This clone was picked up many times. V and J are TRBV6-4 and TRBJ2-3; tentatively, D is TRBD1 (5 bases). Trimming left V 5 bases short and J 0 bases short, with 12 bases between. This CDR3 spans 15 amino acids. The germline V gene has CDR1 MRHNA and CDR2 SNTAGT. Written as DNA, the CDR3 is TGTGCCAGCAGTTACGGACACTTTAGCACAGATACGCAGTATTTT. As protein: CASSYGHFSTDTQYF.

This clone came up a few times. Other nucleotide sequences in the sample specify the same CDR3. V usage is TRBV5-5 and J usage is TRBJ2-5; D is ambiguous. CDR1 is SGHKS, CDR2 YYEKEE, per germline (reference sequence). Between the trimmed V and J ends, which lost 1 base and 3 bases, there was a span of 4 bases. The CDR3 has 12 amino acids. The CDR3 region has the DNA TGTGCCAGCAGCTTGTCGGAAGAGACCCAGTACTTC. This encodes CASSLSEETQYF.

This clone was observed once. Here the CDR3 DNA reads TGTGCCAGCAGCGTAGCGACTGGGAGACTTTACGAGCAGTACTTC. As protein: CASSVATGRLYEQYF. V and J are TRBV9 and TRBJ2-7; a possible D gene is TRBD2 (5 bases). This CDR3 has 15 amino acids. V gave up 0 bases and J gave up 4 bases, with 14 bases separating them. Germline values: CDR1 SGDLS, CDR2 YYNGEE.

The rearrangement uses TRBV10-3 and TRBJ2-3; D gene unclear. Trimming cost V 4 bases and J 6 bases, with 5 bases left between them. This CDR3 has 11 amino acids. The germline V gene encodes CDR1 ENHRY and CDR2 SYGVKD. The DNA of the CDR3 is TGTGCCATCAGTGTCTCCGATACGCAGTATTTT. Amino acids: CAISVSDTQYF.

V gene TRBV12-5 combines with J gene TRBJ1-5; 8 positions agree with TRBD1. This CDR3 contains 14 residues. CDR1 and CDR2 from the germline V gene are LGHNT and FRNRAP. Trimming at V came to 4 bases and at J to 7 bases, leaving 6 bases not matched to a gene. The CDR3 nucleotides are TGTGCTAGTGGTTCGGATCAGGGGGCCCAGCCCCAGCATTTT. The encoded protein is CASGSDQGAQPQHF.

Only one count was recorded for this clone. The J gene is TRBJ2-3, the V gene TRBV7-9, with D unresolved. The CDR3 length is 12 residues. The V gene's germline CDR1 is SEHNR and CDR2 FQNEAQ (reference sequence). V lost 2 bases and J lost 6, with 6 bases in between. The CDR3 region is CASSLYGDTQYF. CDR3 coding DNA: TGTGCCAGCAGCTTATACGGGGATACGCAGTATTTT.

This chain joins TRBV25-1 and TRBJ2-6; D unresolved. This CDR3 is 16 amino acids long. Per the germline V gene, CDR1 is MGHDK and CDR2 is SYGVNS. V lost 4 bases to trimming and J lost 1 base, with 11 bases between them. The CDR3 region is CASSATLTSGANVLTF. The CDR3 nucleotides are TGTGCCAGCAGTGCAACTCTTACTTCTGGGGCCAACGTCCTGACTTTC.

V is TRBV7-9 and J is TRBJ2-1; D is unclear. Germline V lookup: CDR1 SEHNR, CDR2 FQNEAQ (reference sequence). This CDR3 has 13 amino acids. The germline V and J ends were trimmed by 7 bases and 0 bases, with 7 bases remaining between them. The CDR3 reads CASIENSYNEQFF. CDR3 nucleotides: TGTGCCAGCATAGAGAACTCCTACAATGAGCAGTTCTTC.

This clone appeared a single time. The chain recombines TRBV2 with TRBJ2-7; no firm D call. V lost 1 base, J lost 4 bases, and 14 bases lay in between. CDR3 length: 15 residues. The V gene's germline CDR1 is SNHLY and CDR2 FYNNEI. CDR3 protein: CASSEDAVPRYEQYV. DNA of the CDR3: TGTGCCAGCAGTGAAGACGCAGTCCCTCGTTACGAGCAGTACGTC.

As regards this clone: Other nucleotide sequences from this sample produce the same CDR3. The rearrangement joins TRBV4-1 to TRBJ1-2; 9 bases line up with TRBD1. The V segment lost 3 bases and the J segment 4 bases; nucleotides outside the gene matches: 3. Germline V gene sequence: CDR1 MGHRA, CDR2 YSYEKL. The CDR3 runs 14 residues. CDR3 nucleotides: TGCGCCAGCAGCCAGGGACAGGGTTCCTATGGCTACACCTTC. Amino acids: CASSQGQGSYGYTF.

The chain links TRBV12-3 or TRBV12-4 to TRBJ1-1; D not certain. The CDR3 totals 13 residues. The V end lost 1 base, the J end lost 1 base, and 4 bases lay between the germline ends. The DNA for the CDR3 is TGTGCCAGCAGTTTAGGCGGGAACACTGAAGCTTTCTTT. Translated, it gives CASSLGGNTEAFF.

The genes are TRBV30 and TRBJ1-4; D might be TRBD1 (5 bases). The germline V gene encodes CDR1 GTSNPN and CDR2 SVGIG (reference sequence). This CDR3 has 13 residues. V was shortened by 1 base and J by 11 bases, with 14 bases between the two germline ends. The CDR3 spells CAWSARRGEKLFF. CDR3 coding DNA: TGTGCCTGGAGTGCTCGGCGGGGGGAGAAACTGTTTTTT.

This chain connects TRBV5-6 to TRBJ1-2; tentatively, D is TRBD1 (5 bases). CDR1 and CDR2 from the germline V gene are SGHDT and YYEEEE. The CDR3 runs to 15 residues. Trimming pared 4 bases from V and 4 bases from J, leaving 17 bases between. CDR3 in amino acids: CASSPLWKRGYGYTF. In nucleotides, the CDR3 is TGTGCCAGCAGCCCCCTTTGGAAAAGGGGCTATGGCTACACCTTC.

The V and J genes are TRBV24-1 and TRBJ2-3, with D uncertain. CDR3 length: 15 residues. V lost 4 bases and J 6 bases, leaving 16 bases between the germline ends. In germline, CDR1 is KGHDR, CDR2 SFDVKD. In DNA, the CDR3 is TGTGCCACCAGTGACCATGACCTACAGCAGGATACGCAGTATTTT. Its translation: CATSDHDLQQDTQYF.

This clone has a single count. The rearrangement joins TRBV7-9 to TRBJ2-7; 9 positions agree with TRBD1. This CDR3 has 16 residues. J was trimmed by 3 bases and V by 4 bases; bases with no gene match: 10. Germline V gene sequence: CDR1 SEHNR, CDR2 FQNEAQ (reference sequence). CDR3 in DNA: TGTGCCAGCAGCTCGCAAACAGGGGGCAGAATCTACGAGCAGTACTTC. Its protein product is CASSSQTGGRIYEQYF. Using reference TRBV7-9 and TRBJ2-7 for the parts outside the CDR3, the full variable domain is DTGVSQNPRHKITKRGQNVTFRCDPISEHNRLYWYRQTLGQGPEFLTYFQNEAQLEKSRLLSDRFSAERPKGSFSTLEIQRTEQGDSAMYLCASSSQTGGRIYEQYFGPGTRLTVT.

The rearrangement joins TRBV2 to TRBJ2-3; possible D gene TRBD2, 5 bases. This CDR3 has 14 residues. Germline V gene sequence: CDR1 SNHLY, CDR2 FYNNEI. V was cut by 6 bases and J by 3 bases, with 13 bases left in between. CDR3 loop: CASRRTGDTDTQYF. Written as DNA, the CDR3 is TGTGCCAGCAGAAGGACCGGGGATACAGATACGCAGTATTTT.

This chain uses TRBV7-9 with TRBJ2-5; 8 nucleotides line up with TRBD2. The CDR3 extends over 15 amino acids. Germline trimming cut 5 bases from V and 3 bases from J; bases unmatched to any gene: 8. The germline gives CDR1 SEHNR, CDR2 FQNEAQ (reference sequence). The CDR3 here is CASSPGLDSKETQYF. The CDR3 nucleotides are TGTGCCAGCAGCCCGGGACTAGATTCTAAAGAGACCCAGTACTTC.

The J gene is TRBJ1-1, the V gene TRBV5-5; D not resolved. V lost 4 bases to trimming and J lost 7 bases, with 14 bases between them. Germline CDR1 SGHKS, CDR2 YYEKEE (reference sequence). The CDR3 is 13 residues long. CDR3 protein: CASSRLLGGEAFF. The CDR3 DNA follows: TGTGCCAGCAGCCGTCTCCTCGGCGGTGAAGCTTTCTTT.

This chain connects TRBV6-5 to TRBJ1-2; TRBD1 aligns across 9 bases. The CDR3 spans 13 residues. Germline values: CDR1 MNHEY, CDR2 SVGAGI. Trimming took 6 bases from V and 12 from J; bases not matched to a gene: 11. The CDR3 sequence: CASRSLDRGLNTF. CDR3 sequence (DNA): TGTGCCAGCAGGTCCTTGGACAGGGGATTAAACACCTTC.

The chain recombines TRBV5-1 with TRBJ2-3; 8 nucleotides match TRBD2. CDR1 and CDR2 (germline): SGHRS, YFSETQ. V lost 7 bases to trimming and J lost 2 bases; unmatched junction nucleotides: 12. The CDR3 covers 16 residues. The CDR3 loop reads CASLLGLAWDTDTQYF. In nucleotides, the CDR3 is TGCGCCAGCCTACTTGGACTAGCATGGGACACAGATACGCAGTATTTT.

This chain connects TRBV12-5 to TRBJ1-6; a weak D match, TRBD1 (5 bases). V lost 4 bases, J lost 7 bases, and 11 bases lay in between. From germline, CDR1 is LGHNT and CDR2 FRNRAP. This CDR3 is built from 14 residues. The CDR3, as DNA: TGTGCTAGTGGTTATCAACAGGAAAATTCACCCCTCCACTTT. It translates to CASGYQQENSPLHF.

The V call is TRBV29-1, the J call TRBJ1-1, with D uncertain. This CDR3 region has 11 residues. V lost 4 bases to trimming and J lost 1 base, with 4 bases between them. Germline V gene data show CDR1 as SQVTM and CDR2 as ANQGSEA. CDR3 sequence reads: CSVAKNTEAFF. CDR3 sequence (DNA): TGCAGCGTTGCCAAGAACACTGAAGCTTTCTTT.